What follows are 9 T cell receptor beta chains derived from one specimen sequenced in a study of cytomegalovirus exposure and HLA in healthy donors. Here immunoSEQ multiplex PCR was the method, and the copy in TCRdb shows in-frame clones only, minus some. This sample yields about 140,000 clones, of which almost 85% are seen a single time; 30% belongs to the top ten. Material: PBMCs. The receptors stem from a man aged 25-40 years in good health and CMV-seropositive.

This clone was seen repeatedly, ten times or more. This rearrangement joins TRBV5-5 to TRBJ2-3, with D unresolved. Trimming removed 1 base at V and 0 bases at J, with 9 bases between. This CDR3 is built from 15 residues. The germline V gene encodes CDR1 SGHKS and CDR2 YYEKEE (reference sequence). This CDR3 reads CASSLNTPSTDTQYF. The CDR3 nucleotides are TGTGCCAGCAGCTTGAATACTCCAAGCACAGATACGCAGTATTTT.

The chain carries TRBV14 and TRBJ1-1; 12 bases match TRBD1. This CDR3 is built from 15 residues. J lost 6 bases, V lost 2 bases, and 4 bases had no gene match. Germline-derived CDR1 and CDR2 are SGHDN and FVKESK. The CDR3 region has the DNA TGTGCCAGCAGCCAAAGGGACAGGGGGCTCTCTGAAGCTTTCTTT. The encoded protein is CASSQRDRGLSEAFF. The entire variable domain, with the rest obtained from reference TRBV14 and TRBJ1-1, is as follows: EAGVTQFPSHSVIEKGQTVTLRCDPISGHDNLYWYRRVMGKEIKFLLHFVKESKQDESGMPNNRFLAERTGGTYSTLKVQPAELEDSGVYFCASSQRDRGLSEAFFGQGTRLTVV.

This rearrangement joins TRBV7-8 to TRBJ2-1; TRBD2 matches 7 bases. Germline V gives CDR1 SGHVS, CDR2 FQNEAQ. Trimming cost V 6 bases and J 2 bases; bases outside gene matches: 7. The CDR3 is 15 residues long. This CDR3 is CASSRIAGAYNEQFF. For the CDR3, the DNA is TGTGCCAGCAGTAGAATAGCGGGCGCCTACAATGAGCAGTTCTTC.

CDR3 sequence (DNA): TGCAGCGTTGAAGGGGGACAGAACACTGAAGCTTTCTTT. It specifies CSVEGGQNTEAFF. The chain carries TRBV29-1 and TRBJ1-1, with a tentative D call TRBD1 (6 bases). The CDR3 extends over 13 amino acids. V shed 1 base and J shed 1 base, with 7 bases lying between them. The germline V gene encodes CDR1 SQVTM and CDR2 ANQGSEA.

The chain combines TRBV2 with TRBJ1-3; D is ambiguous. Trimming left V 6 bases short and J 4 bases short, with 7 bases between. This CDR3 spans 12 amino acids. Germline lookup yields CDR1 SNHLY and CDR2 FYNNEI. The CDR3 DNA follows: TGTGCCAGCAGGTTACTCGGAAACACCATATATTTT. Its translation is CASRLLGNTIYF.

The chain carries TRBV9 and TRBJ2-1, with 8 bases that match TRBD1. The CDR3 totals 17 residues. The V gene's germline CDR1 is SGDLS and CDR2 YYNGEE. Unmatched junction bases numbered 9, after V lost 2 bases and J lost 2 bases. CDR3 residues: CASSVSRTGSPYNEQFF. The CDR3 nucleotides read TGTGCCAGCAGCGTCTCTCGGACAGGGAGCCCCTACAATGAGCAGTTCTTC.

This chain connects TRBV4-2 to TRBJ1-4, with 9 bases matching TRBD1. The CDR3 consists of 15 residues. CDR1 LGHNA and CDR2 YNFKEQ come from the germline V gene. Unmatched junction bases numbered 7, after V lost 4 bases and J lost 7 bases. CDR3 protein: CASSPRTGEGEKLFF. The CDR3 DNA is TGTGCCAGCAGCCCTCGGACAGGGGAGGGTGAAAAACTGTTTTTT.

CDR3 sequence: CASSRGLGREQYF. The CDR3 coding sequence is TGTGCCAGCAGCCGGGGACTCGGGCGGGAGCAGTACTTC. V usage is TRBV5-6 and J usage is TRBJ2-7, with a weak D call TRBD2 (6 bases). V gave up 4 bases and J gave up 7 bases, with 15 bases separating them. The length of the CDR3 is 13 residues. CDR1 is SGHDT and CDR2 is YYEEEE in the germline V gene.

The chain joins TRBV19 to TRBJ1-2, with 7 bases aligning to TRBD1. The germline V gene has CDR1 LNHDA and CDR2 SQIVND (reference sequence). Unmatched junction bases numbered 9, after V lost 6 bases and J lost 5 bases. The CDR3 is 14 residues long. DNA for the CDR3: TGTGCCAGTAGCTCCGGGGGACAGACTTATGGCTACACCTTC. The encoded protein is CASSSGGQTYGYTF. Using reference TRBV19 and TRBJ1-2 for the parts outside the CDR3, the full variable domain is DGGITQSPKYLFRKEGQNVTLSCEQNLNHDAMYWYRQDPGQGLRLIYYSQIVNDFQKGDIAEGYSVSREKKESFPLTVTSAQKNPTAFYLCASSSGGQTYGYTFGSGTRLTVV.